The next 4 T cell receptor beta chains were all read from a single sample in a study of OX40 agonist ivuxolimab in advanced cancers. The method was immunoSEQ multiplex PCR; TCRdb's version includes in-frame clones alone and lacks a portion of them. The sample has tens of thousands of clones, approximately 91% seen once. The specimen comprised CD4+ or CD8+ T cells sorted from blood, sampled in a trial of the OX40 agonist ivuxolimab. The source of these receptors is an adult with an advanced solid tumor such as melanoma, head and neck, liver or kidney cancer.

The V and J genes are TRBV19 and TRBJ1-6, with TRBD1 matching 7 bases. CDR3 length: 15 residues. From germline, CDR1 is LNHDA and CDR2 SQIVND (reference sequence). J gave up 5 bases and V 6 bases, and 7 bases lay outside the gene matches. Here the CDR3 DNA reads TGTGCCAGTAGGGCGACAGGGACAAATAATTCACCCCTCCACTTT. The encoded protein is CASRATGTNNSPLHF. The full variable domain, completed using reference TRBV19 and TRBJ1-6, is DGGITQSPKYLFRKEGQNVTLSCEQNLNHDAMYWYRQDPGQGLRLIYYSQIVNDFQKGDIAEGYSVSREKKESFPLTVTSAQKNPTAFYLCASRATGTNNSPLHFGNGTRLTVT.

V gene TRBV6-4 combines with J gene TRBJ2-7; 8 bases fit TRBD2. CDR1 MRHNA and CDR2 SNTAGT come from the germline V gene. V dropped 4 bases and J dropped 5; count of bases not matched to a gene: 13. This CDR3 spans 16 amino acids. The CDR3 region has the DNA TGTGCCAGCAGTGGTCGATGGGGCGGGAGGTTACACGAGCAGTACTTC. Translation: CASSGRWGGRLHEQYF.

The chain has TRBV5-1 and TRBJ2-4, with TRBD1 as a possible D gene (6 bases). The CDR3 is 16 residues long. Germline loops: CDR1 SGHRS, CDR2 YFSETQ. V was trimmed by 2 bases and J by 0 bases, leaving 12 bases between them. The CDR3 DNA is TGCGCCAGCAGCTTAACAGGGTTTGGAGCCAAAAACATTCAGTACTTC. Its protein is CASSLTGFGAKNIQYF.

The rearrangement links TRBV7-9 to TRBJ2-6; D call uncertain. There are 14 residues in the CDR3. Germline loops: CDR1 SEHNR, CDR2 FQNEAQ (reference sequence). Trimming pared 11 bases from V and 1 base from J, leaving 12 bases between. This CDR3 is CAPERQSGANVLTF. CDR3 coding DNA: TGTGCCCCAGAAAGGCAGTCTGGGGCCAACGTCCTGACTTTC. Based on the CDR3 plus reference TRBV7-9 and TRBJ2-6, the full variable domain is DTGVSQNPRHKITKRGQNVTFRCDPISEHNRLYWYRQTLGQGPEFLTYFQNEAQLEKSRLLSDRFSAERPKGSFSTLEIQRTEQGDSAMYLCAPERQSGANVLTFGAGSRLTVL.